This record concerns one TCR beta chain sequence. Germline CDR1 reads SGHTA; CDR2 reads FQGNSA. V gave up 2 bases and J gave up 4 bases, with 9 bases separating them. The CDR3 length is 15 residues. The data belong to a study of technical replicates of blood from a handful of donors. Libraries were prepared by immunoSEQ multiplex PCR; TCRdb keeps only in-frame clonotypes and omits some of them. Of approximately 44,000 clones detected, about 96% appear once; the ten largest clones hold about 0.4%. The clonotype comes from a human donor in good health. Sequenced sample: T cells isolated from PBMCs. V is TRBV7-2 and J is TRBJ2-6, with a weak D call TRBD1 (6 bases). The DNA of the CDR3 is TGTGCCAGCAGCTTATCAGGGGACGGGGCCAACGTCCTGACTTTC. Protein product: CASSLSGDGANVLTF.